Listed below are T cell receptor beta chains from one sample, sequenced in a study of T cell responses to AZD1222 COVID-19 vaccine. The data were produced by immunoSEQ multiplex PCR, yet TCRdb's version contains in-frame clones alone and is incomplete. The table includes approximately 140,000 clones, 75% to 85% detected once. The specimen comprised peripheral blood, sampled on day 0 of MenACWY control vaccination. The source of these receptors is an adult in good health. The conserved cysteine and the conserved F or W are not part of the CDR3 here.

length,V,CDR3
11,TRBV12-3/TRBV12-4,ASSVQGRETQY
12,TRBV18,ASSPTGSQKEQY
11,TRBV12-5,ASGLVQGAEAF
12,TRBV6-5,ASSRGQGRTEAF
13,TRBV18,ASSLRTGDTGELF
17,TRBV5-4,ASSSRRTSGGAALREQF
13,TRBV28,ASSPQPYSPLGYT
14,TRBV5-6,ASSGSGTGGTDTQY
11,TRBV6-4,ASSDADTGELF
12,TRBV5-1,ASSWKRNTGELF
10,TRBV18,ASSNRGRSAF
10,TRBV29-1,SAAEGNTEAF
12,TRBV28,ASSLGGVWEKLF
11,TRBV19,ASNPAANYGYT
11,TRBV4-1,ASSHDLREEQF
13,TRBV30,AWGRTGDAVNGYT
13,TRBV19,ASSIVAGLDDEQY
12,TRBV4-2,ASSPRTGANVLT
12,TRBV10-3,AISGRNNQETQY
15,TRBV5-1,ASSLWTSGAKTDTQY
11,TRBV2,ASPWGGGTEAF
11,TRBV6-5,ASSEGQLSEAF
12,TRBV19,ASSMGQPNTEAF
16,TRBV19,ASSTRTGSTLSRQPQH
10,TRBV5-3,ARSPLNRGAF
17,TRBV18,ASSPFGRGEYSGANVLT
11,TRBV9,ASSPDGRGELF
11,TRBV6-5,ASSLLQGHPYT
12,TRBV7-9,ASSLAGVTYEQY
12,TRBV14,ASSHSRRDTEAF
14,TRBV27,ASSSQSSSYNSPLH
16,TRBV7-3,ASSTQGTGGSGANVLT
13,TRBV9,ASSVDGQGLTEAF
12,TRBV19,ASSTRGRYNEQF
14,TRBV5-1,ASSLEGGASNQPQH
13,TRBV25-1,ASSLQGAGQETQY
13,TRBV27,ASSFGQGGSSPLH
14,TRBV6-5,ASSYGGGAGANVLT
10,TRBV18,ASHGSTDTQY
15,TRBV28,ASRGVFRLSRGETQY
11,TRBV4-2,ASSRQDNQPQH
13,TRBV6-5,ASSYSTGRGGGYT
13,TRBV14,ASSNRVPRDSPLH
13,TRBV9,ASSVGGQGRTPLH
15,TRBV15,ATSREGQGAGANVLT
15,TRBV7-3,ASSLEAVSGPRATQY
12,TRBV6-5,ASSRGVLNEKLF
11,TRBV19,ASNSRMNTEAF
12,TRBV5-1,ASSPGHLQETQY
12,TRBV13,ASSRGGYGNTIY
14,TRBV7-2,ASSLTGTLPGETQY